The 5 T cell receptor beta chains below were found in one sample sequenced in a study of cytomegalovirus exposure and HLA in healthy donors. Data came from immunoSEQ multiplex PCR; TCRdb stores just in-frame clones and leaves some out. The table has about 95,000 clones, roughly 85% seen once. Sequenced: PBMCs. The receptors were sampled from a man aged 18 to 29 in good health and CMV-seropositive.

The gene calls are TRBV9 and TRBJ1-1; D is perhaps TRBD1 (6 bases). Germline CDR1 is SGDLS and CDR2 is YYNGEE. This CDR3 spans 14 amino acids. V lost 0 bases and J lost 7, with 13 bases in between. For the CDR3, the DNA is TGTGCCAGCAGCGTAGGGGGGCATAATAATGAAGCTTTCTTT. Amino acid sequence: CASSVGGHNNEAFF.

V usage is TRBV13 and J usage is TRBJ2-2; D may be TRBD1 (7 bases). Germline V gives CDR1 PRHDT, CDR2 FYEKMQ (reference sequence). V lost 2 bases, J lost 6 bases, and 13 bases lay in between. This CDR3 has 15 amino acids. CDR3 DNA: TGTGCCAGCAGCTTAAGTCAGGGGGGACCCGGGGAGCTGTTTTTT. Residues: CASSLSQGGPGELFF.

The genes are TRBV18 and TRBJ2-7; D possibly corresponds to TRBD1 (6 bases). Germline V gives CDR1 KGHSH, CDR2 LQKENI. CDR3 size: 17 residues. The V end lost 0 bases, the J end lost 3 bases, and 18 bases lay between the germline ends. The CDR3 region has the DNA TGTGCCAGCTCACCACCAGTACGGACAGACGGAAACTACGAGCAGTACGTC. Translation: CASSPPVRTDGNYEQYV.

The chain employs TRBV19 and TRBJ1-2, with D possibly TRBD1 on 5 matching bases. The CDR3 contains 14 residues. The germline CDR1 and CDR2 sequences are LNHDA and SQIVND (reference sequence). With 8 bases removed from V and 2 bases from J, the gap between germline ends came to 15 bases. The chain's CDR3 is CASAVWGGNYGYTF. The CDR3, as DNA: TGTGCCAGTGCCGTTTGGGGGGGAAACTATGGCTACACCTTC.

The chain employs TRBV5-5 and TRBJ2-3, with TRBD1 matching 7 bases. This CDR3 comprises 14 residues. V was clipped by 4 bases and J by 1 base; unmatched bases: 3. Germline assignment: CDR1 SGHKS and CDR2 YYEKEE (reference sequence). The DNA of the CDR3 is TGTGCCAGCAGCACTGGACAGGGCACAGATACGCAGTATTTT. Translated: CASSTGQGTDTQYF.